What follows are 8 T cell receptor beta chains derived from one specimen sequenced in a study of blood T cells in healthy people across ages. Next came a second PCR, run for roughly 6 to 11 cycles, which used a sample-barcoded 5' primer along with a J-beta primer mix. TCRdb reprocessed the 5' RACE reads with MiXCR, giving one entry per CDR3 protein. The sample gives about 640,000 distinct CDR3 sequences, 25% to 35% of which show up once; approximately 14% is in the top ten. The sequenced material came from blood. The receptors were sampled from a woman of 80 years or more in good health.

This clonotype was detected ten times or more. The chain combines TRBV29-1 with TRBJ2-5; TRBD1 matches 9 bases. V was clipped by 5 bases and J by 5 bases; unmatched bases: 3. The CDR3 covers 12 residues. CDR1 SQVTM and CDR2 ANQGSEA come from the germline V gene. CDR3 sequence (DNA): TGCAGCGTTTACGGGACAGGGGAGACCCAGTACTTC. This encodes CSVYGTGETQYF.

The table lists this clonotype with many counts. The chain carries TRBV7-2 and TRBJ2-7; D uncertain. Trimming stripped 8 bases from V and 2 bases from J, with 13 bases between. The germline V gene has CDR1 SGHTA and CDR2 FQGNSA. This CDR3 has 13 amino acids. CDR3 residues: CASANWKTYEQYF. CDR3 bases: TGTGCCAGCGCTAACTGGAAAACCTACGAGCAGTACTTC.

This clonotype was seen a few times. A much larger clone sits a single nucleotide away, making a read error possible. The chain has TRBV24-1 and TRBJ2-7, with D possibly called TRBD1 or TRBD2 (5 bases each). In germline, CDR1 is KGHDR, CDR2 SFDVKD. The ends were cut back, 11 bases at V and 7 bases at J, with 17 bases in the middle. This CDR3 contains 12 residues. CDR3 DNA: TGTGCCAGCGAGGGACGCCGAGGGGAGCAGTACTTC. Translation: CASEGRRGEQYF.

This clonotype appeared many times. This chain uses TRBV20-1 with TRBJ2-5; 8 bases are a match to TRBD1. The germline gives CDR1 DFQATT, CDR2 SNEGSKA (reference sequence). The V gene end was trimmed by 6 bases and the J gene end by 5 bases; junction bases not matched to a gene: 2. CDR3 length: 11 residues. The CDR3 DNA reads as TGCAGTGCGCGGACAGGGGAGACCCAGTACTTC. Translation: CSARTGETQYF.

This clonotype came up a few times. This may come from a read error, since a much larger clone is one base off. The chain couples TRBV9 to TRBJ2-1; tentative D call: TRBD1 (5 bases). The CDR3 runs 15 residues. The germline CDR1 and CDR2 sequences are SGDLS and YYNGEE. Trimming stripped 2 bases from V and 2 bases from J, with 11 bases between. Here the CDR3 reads CASSVRADTYNEQFF. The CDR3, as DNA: TGTGCCAGCAGCGTCCGCGCGGACACCTACAATGAGCAGTTCTTC.

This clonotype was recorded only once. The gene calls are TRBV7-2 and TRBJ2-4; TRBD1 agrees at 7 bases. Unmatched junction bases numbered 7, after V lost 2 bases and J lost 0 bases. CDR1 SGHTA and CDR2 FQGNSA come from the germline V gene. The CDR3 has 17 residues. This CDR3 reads CASSLNRDSVAKNIQYF. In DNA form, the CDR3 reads TGTGCCAGCAGCTTAAACCGGGACAGTGTAGCCAAAAACATTCAGTACTTC.

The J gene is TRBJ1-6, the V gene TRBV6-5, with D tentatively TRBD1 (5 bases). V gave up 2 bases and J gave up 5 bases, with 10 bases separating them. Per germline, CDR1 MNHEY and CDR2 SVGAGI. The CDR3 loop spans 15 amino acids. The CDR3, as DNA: TGTGCCAGCAGTTACACCGAACAGGATAATTCACCCCTCCACTTT. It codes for CASSYTEQDNSPLHF.

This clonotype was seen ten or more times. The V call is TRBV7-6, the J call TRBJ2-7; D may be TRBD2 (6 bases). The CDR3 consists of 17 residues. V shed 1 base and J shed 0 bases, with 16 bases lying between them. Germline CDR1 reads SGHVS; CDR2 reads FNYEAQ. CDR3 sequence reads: CASSLGNRGFPSYEQYF. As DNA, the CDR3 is TGTGCCAGCAGCTTAGGCAATCGGGGGTTCCCCTCCTACGAGCAGTACTTC.